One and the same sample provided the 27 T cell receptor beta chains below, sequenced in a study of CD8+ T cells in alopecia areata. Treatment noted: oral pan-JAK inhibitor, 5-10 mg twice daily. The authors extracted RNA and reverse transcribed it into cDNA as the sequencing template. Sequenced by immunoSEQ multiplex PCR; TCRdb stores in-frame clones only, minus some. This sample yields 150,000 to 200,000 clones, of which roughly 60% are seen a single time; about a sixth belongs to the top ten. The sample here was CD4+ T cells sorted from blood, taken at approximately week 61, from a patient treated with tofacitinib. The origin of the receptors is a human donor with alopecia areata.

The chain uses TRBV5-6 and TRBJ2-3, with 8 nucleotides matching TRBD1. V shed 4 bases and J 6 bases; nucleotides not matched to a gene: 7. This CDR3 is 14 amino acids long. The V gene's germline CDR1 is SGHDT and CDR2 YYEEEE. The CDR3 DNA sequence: TGTGCCAGCAGCGTGACAGGGGTATCTGATACGCAGTATTTT. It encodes CASSVTGVSDTQYF.

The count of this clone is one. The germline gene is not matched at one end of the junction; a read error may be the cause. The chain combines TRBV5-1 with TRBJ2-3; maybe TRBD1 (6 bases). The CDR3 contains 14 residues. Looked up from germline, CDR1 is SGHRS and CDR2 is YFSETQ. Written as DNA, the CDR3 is TGCGCCAGCAGTTTGGACAGAAGCACAGATACGCAGTATTTT. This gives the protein CASSLDRSTDTQYF.

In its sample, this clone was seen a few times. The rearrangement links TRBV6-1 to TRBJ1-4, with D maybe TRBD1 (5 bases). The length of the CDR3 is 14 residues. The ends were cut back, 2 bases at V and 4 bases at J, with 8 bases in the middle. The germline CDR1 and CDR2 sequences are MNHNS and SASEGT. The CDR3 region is CASSERQFNEKLFF. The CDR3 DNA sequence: TGTGCCAGCAGTGAAAGACAGTTTAATGAAAAACTGTTTTTT.

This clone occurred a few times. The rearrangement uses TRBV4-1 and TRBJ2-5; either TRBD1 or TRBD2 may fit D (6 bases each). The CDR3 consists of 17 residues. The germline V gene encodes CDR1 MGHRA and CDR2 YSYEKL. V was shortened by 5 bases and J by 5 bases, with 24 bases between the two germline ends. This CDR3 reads CASSGLGGLASGETQYF. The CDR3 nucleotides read TGCGCCAGCAGCGGCCTGGGGGGCCTAGCATCAGGGGAGACCCAGTACTTC.

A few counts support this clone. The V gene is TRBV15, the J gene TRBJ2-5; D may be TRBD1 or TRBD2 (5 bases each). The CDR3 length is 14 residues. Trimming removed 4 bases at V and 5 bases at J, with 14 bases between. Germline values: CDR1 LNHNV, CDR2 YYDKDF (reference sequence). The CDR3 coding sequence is TGTGCCACCAGCAAACCGGGACGCCGGGAGACCCAGTACTTC. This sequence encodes CATSKPGRRETQYF.

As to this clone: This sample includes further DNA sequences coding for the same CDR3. The CDR3 DNA reads TGCAGCGTTGACACTGAAGCTTTCTTT. This translates into CSVDTEAFF. This rearrangement joins TRBV29-1 to TRBJ1-1; D not resolved. The CDR3 loop spans 9 amino acids. Trimming pared 3 bases from V and 4 bases from J, leaving 0 bases between. Germline V gene data show CDR1 as SQVTM and CDR2 as ANQGSEA.

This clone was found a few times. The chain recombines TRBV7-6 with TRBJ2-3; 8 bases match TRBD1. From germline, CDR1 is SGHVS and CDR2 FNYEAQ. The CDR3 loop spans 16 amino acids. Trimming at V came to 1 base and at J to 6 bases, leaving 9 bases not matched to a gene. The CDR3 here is CASSLGLTGAQDTQYF. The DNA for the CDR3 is TGTGCCAGCAGCTTAGGGTTGACAGGGGCGCAGGATACGCAGTATTTT.

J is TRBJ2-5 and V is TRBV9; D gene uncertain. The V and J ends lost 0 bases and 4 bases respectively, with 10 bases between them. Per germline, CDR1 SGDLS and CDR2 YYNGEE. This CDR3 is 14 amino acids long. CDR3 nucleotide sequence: TGTGCCAGCAGCGTAGATCCAAGCCCAGAGACCCAGTACTTC. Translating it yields CASSVDPSPETQYF.

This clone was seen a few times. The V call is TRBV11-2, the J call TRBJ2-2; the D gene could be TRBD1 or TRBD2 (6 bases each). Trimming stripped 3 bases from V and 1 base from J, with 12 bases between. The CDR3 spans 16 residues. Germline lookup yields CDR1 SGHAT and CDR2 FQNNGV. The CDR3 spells CASSFLAGQNTGELFF. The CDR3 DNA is TGTGCCAGCAGCTTCTTGGCGGGACAGAACACCGGGGAGCTGTTTTTT.

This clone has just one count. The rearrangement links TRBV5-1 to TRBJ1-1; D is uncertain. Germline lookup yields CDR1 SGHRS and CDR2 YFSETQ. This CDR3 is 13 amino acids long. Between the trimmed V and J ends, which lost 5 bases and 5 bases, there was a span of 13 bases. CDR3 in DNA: TGCGCCAGCAGTCGATCGGCAGATACTGAAGCTTTCTTT. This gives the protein CASSRSADTEAFF.

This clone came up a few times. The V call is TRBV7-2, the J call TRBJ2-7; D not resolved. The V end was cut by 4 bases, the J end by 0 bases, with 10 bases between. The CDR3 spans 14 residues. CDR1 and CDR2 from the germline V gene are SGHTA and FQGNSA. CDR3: CASSSGRTSYEQYF. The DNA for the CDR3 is TGTGCCAGCAGCTCTGGACGGACCTCCTACGAGCAGTACTTC. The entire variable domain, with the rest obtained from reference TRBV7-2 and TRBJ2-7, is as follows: GAGVSQSPSNKVTEKGKDVELRCDPISGHTALYWYRQSLGQGLEFLIYFQGNSAPDKSGLPSDRFSAERTGGSVSTLTIQRTQQEDSAVYLCASSSGRTSYEQYFGPGTRLTVT.

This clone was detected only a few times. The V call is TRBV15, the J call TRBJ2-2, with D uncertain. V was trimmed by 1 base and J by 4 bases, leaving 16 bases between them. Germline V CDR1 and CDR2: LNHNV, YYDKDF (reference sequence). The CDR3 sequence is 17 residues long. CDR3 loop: CATSRVSGWMATGELFF. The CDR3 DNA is TGTGCCACCAGCAGAGTTTCCGGGTGGATGGCCACCGGGGAGCTGTTTTTT.

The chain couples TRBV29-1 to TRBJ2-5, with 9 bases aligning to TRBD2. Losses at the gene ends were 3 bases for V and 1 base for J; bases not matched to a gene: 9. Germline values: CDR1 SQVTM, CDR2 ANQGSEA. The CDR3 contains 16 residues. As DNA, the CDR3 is TGCAGCGTTGATCGAAGACTAGCGGAACTCCAAGAGACCCAGTACTTC. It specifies CSVDRRLAELQETQYF.

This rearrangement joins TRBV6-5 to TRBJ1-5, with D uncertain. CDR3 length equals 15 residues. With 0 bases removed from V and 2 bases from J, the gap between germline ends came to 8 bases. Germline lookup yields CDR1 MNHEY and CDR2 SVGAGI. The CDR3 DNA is TGTGCCAGCAGTTACTCGAGGGCAGGCAATCAGCCCCAGCATTTT. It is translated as CASSYSRAGNQPQHF.

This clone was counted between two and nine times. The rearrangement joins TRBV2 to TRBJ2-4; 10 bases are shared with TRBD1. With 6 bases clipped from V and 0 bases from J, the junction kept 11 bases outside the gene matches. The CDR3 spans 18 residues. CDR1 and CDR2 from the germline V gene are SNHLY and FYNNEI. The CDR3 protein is CASRGQGNIPLAKNIQYF. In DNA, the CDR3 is TGTGCCAGCAGGGGACAGGGGAATATACCTCTAGCCAAAAACATTCAGTACTTC.

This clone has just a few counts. The chain's CDR3 is CASSLTPTGELFF. In DNA, the CDR3 is TGTGCCAGCAGTCTGACACCGACCGGGGAGCTGTTTTTT. The rearrangement uses TRBV27 and TRBJ2-2; no firm D call. CDR1 and CDR2 from the germline V gene are MNHEY and SMNVEV (reference sequence). This CDR3 has 13 residues. Trimming took 5 bases from V and 5 from J, leaving 9 bases between them.

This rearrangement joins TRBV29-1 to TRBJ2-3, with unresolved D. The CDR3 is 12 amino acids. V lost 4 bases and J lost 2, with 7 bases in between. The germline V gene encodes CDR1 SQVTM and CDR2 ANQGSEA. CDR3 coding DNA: TGCAGCGTTGTGACTTTCACAGATACGCAGTATTTT. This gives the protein CSVVTFTDTQYF.

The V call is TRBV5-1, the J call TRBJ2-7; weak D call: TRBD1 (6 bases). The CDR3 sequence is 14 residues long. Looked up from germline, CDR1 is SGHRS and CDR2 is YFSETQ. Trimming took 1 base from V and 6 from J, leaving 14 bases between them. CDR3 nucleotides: TGCGCCAGCAGCTTGACACAGGGCCCCTCCGAGCAGTACTTC. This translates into CASSLTQGPSEQYF.

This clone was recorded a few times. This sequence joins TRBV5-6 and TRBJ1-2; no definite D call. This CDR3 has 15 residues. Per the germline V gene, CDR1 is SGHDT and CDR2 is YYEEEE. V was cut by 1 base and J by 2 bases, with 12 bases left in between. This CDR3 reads CASSLTPGSNYGYTF. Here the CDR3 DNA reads TGTGCCAGCAGCTTGACTCCGGGGTCGAACTATGGCTACACCTTC.

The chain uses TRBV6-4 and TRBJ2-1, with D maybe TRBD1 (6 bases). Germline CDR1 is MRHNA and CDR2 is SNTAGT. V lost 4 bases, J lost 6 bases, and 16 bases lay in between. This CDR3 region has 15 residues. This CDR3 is CASSVDRQVSNEQFF. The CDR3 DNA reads TGTGCCAGCAGTGTTGACAGGCAGGTTTCCAATGAGCAGTTCTTC.

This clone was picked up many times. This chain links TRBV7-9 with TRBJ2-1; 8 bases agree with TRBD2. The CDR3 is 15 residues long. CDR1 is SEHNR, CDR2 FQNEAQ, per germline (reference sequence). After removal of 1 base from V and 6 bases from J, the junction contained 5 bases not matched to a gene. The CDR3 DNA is TGTGCCAGCAGCTTAGGATCGGGGGGGCTCAATGAGCAGTTCTTC. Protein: CASSLGSGGLNEQFF.

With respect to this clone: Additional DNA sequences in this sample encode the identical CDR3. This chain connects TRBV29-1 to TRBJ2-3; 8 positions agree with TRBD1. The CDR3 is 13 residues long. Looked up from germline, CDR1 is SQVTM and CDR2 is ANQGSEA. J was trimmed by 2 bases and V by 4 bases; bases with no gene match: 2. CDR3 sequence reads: CSVGRGLTDTQYF. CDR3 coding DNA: TGCAGCGTTGGCAGGGGGCTCACAGATACGCAGTATTTT.

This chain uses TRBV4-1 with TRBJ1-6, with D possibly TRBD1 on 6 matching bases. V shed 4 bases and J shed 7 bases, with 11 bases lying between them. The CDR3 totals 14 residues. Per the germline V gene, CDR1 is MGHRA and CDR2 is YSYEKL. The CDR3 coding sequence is TGCGCCAGCAGCCCCGGGGGGCGGAATTCACCCCTCCACTTT. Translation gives CASSPGGRNSPLHF.

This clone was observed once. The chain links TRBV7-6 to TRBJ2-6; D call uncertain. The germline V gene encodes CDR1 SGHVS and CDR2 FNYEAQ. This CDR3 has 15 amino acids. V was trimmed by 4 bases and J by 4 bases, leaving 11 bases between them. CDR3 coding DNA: TGTGCCAGCAGCTCCACAGTGATCGGGGCCAACGTCCTGACTTTC. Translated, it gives CASSSTVIGANVLTF.

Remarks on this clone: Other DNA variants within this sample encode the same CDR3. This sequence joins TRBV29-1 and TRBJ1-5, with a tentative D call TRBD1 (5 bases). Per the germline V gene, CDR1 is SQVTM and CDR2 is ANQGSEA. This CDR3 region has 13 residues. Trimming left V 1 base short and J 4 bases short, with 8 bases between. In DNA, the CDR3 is TGCAGCGTTGAAGCCGGGGGAAATCAGCCCCAGCATTTT. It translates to CSVEAGGNQPQHF.

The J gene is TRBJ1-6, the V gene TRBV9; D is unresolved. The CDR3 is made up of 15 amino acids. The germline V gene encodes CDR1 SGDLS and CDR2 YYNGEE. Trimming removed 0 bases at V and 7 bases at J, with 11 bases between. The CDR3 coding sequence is TGTGCCAGCAGCGTAGGGCAGTCCCTAAATTCACCCCTCCACTTT. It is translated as CASSVGQSLNSPLHF.

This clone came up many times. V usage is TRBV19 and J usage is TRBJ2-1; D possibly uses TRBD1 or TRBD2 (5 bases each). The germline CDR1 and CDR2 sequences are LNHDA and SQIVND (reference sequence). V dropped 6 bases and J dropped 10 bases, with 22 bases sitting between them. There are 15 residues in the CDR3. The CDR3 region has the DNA TGTGCCAGTAGCCACTCCGGGACCAGCATCGGCGAGCAGTTCTTC. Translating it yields CASSHSGTSIGEQFF.